The source of this T cell receptor (beta chain) is a study of vaccination and CD4 T cells after COVID-19. Study-level information: Overlapping spike peptides of SARS-CoV-2, HCoV-NL63, HCoV-OC43 and HCoV-229E were used, and cells were stimulated with them.

In its sample, this clonotype was seen a few times. Its antigen is not known. Its ends do not fully match the called genes, so a read error is possible. The Oncomine TCR Beta short-read assay was applied to DNA of cultured CD4+ T cells. TCRdb processed the PCR reads anew with MiXCR; each CDR3 protein has one entry. The sample yields almost 25,000 distinct CDR3 sequences, less than 70% seen once. The treatment was: approximately 11-day PBMC culture with coronavirus spike peptide pools or control peptides (ViraFEST assay). The CDR3 is 14 amino acids. Germline CDR1 MNHNS, CDR2 SASEGT. The material sequenced was CD4+ T cells from blood, cultured in vitro. This receptor was obtained from a human donor who had recovered from COVID-19. V is TRBV6-1 and J is TRBJ1-1, with 8 bases aligning to TRBD1. CDR3 in DNA: TGTGCCAGCAGGGAAGACAGGGGAAGAACTGAAGCTTTCTTT. Encoded protein: CASREDRGRTEAFF.